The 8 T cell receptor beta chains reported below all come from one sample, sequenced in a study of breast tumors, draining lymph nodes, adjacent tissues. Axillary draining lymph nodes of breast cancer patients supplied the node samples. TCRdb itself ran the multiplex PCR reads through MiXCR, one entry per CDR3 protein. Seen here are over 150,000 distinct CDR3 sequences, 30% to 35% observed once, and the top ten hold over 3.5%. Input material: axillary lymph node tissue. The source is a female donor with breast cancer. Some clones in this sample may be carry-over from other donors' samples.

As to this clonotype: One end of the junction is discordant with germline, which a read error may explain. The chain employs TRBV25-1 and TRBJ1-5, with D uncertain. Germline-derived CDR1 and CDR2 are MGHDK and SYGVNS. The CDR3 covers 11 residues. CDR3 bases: TGTGCTAGCACTCCCAATCAGCCCCAGCATTTT. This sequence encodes CASTPNQPQHF. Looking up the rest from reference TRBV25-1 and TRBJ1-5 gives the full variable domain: EADIYQTPRYLVIGTGKKITLECSQTMGHDKMYWYQQDPGMELHLIHYSYGVNSTEKGDLSSESTVSRIRTEHFPLTLESARPSHTSQYLCASTPNQPQHFGDGTRLSIL.

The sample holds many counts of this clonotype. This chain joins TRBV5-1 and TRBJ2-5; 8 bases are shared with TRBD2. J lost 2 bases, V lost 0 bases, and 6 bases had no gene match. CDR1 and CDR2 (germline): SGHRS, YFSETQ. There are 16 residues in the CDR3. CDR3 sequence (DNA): TGCGCCAGCAGCTTGGCGGTAGCGGGACGACAAGAGACCCAGTACTTC. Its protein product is CASSLAVAGRQETQYF.

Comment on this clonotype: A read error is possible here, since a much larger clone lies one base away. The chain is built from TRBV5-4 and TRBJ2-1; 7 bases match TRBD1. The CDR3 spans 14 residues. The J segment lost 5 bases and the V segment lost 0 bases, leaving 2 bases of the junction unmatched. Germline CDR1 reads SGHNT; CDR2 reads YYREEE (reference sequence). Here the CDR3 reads CASSLAGQNNEQFF. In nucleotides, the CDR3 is TGTGCCAGCAGCTTGGCGGGACAGAACAATGAGCAGTTCTTC.

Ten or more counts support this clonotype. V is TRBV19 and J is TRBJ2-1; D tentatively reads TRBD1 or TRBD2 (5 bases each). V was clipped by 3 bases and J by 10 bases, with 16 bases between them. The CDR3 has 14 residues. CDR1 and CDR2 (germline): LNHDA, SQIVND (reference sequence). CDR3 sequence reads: CASSITFRGDEQFF. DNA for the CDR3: TGTGCCAGTAGTATCACGTTCCGAGGGGACGAGCAGTTCTTC.

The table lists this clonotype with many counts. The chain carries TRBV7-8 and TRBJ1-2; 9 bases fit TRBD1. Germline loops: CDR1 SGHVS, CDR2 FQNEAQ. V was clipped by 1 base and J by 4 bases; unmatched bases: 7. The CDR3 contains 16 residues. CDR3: CASSLEAGTGIYGYTF. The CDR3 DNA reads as TGTGCCAGCAGCTTAGAAGCCGGGACAGGGATCTATGGCTACACCTTC. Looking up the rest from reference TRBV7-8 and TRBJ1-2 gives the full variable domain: GAGVSQSPRYKVAKRGQDVALRCDPISGHVSLFWYQQALGQGPEFLTYFQNEAQLDKSGLPSDRFFAERPEGSVSTLKIQRTQQEDSAVYLCASSLEAGTGIYGYTFGSGTRLTVV.

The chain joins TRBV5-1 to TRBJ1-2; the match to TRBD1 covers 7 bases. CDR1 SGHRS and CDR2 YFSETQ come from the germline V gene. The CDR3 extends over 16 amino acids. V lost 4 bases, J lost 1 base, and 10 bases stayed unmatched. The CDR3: CASSPYRQGINYGYTF. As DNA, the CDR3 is TGCGCCAGCAGCCCCTATCGACAGGGAATTAACTATGGCTACACCTTC.

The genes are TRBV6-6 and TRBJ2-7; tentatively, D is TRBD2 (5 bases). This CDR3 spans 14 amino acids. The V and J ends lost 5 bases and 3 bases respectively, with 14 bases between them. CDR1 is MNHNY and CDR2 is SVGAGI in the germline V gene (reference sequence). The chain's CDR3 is CASSPSGFLYEQYF. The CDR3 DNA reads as TGTGCCAGCAGTCCCTCGGGATTCCTCTACGAGCAGTACTTC.

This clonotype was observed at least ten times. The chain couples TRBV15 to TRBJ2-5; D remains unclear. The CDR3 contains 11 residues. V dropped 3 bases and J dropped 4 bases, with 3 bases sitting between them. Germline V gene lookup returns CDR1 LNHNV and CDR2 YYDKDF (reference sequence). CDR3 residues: CATSSAETQYF. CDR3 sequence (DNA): TGTGCCACCAGCAGTGCAGAGACCCAGTACTTC.